The text below deals with one T cell receptor (beta chain). Antigen: not known. This entry belongs to a study of cytomegalovirus exposure and HLA in healthy donors. Study-level information: Within an early data release were 85 million or so unique TCRs drawn from HLA-typed donors. Among the roughly 400 genotyped donors, 81% were placed in the Caucasian-associated ancestry cluster.

Germline CDR1 and CDR2: MNHNS and SASEGT. V lost 2 bases, J lost 0 bases, and 8 bases lay in between. This CDR3 has 14 amino acids. It was with 60 Vbeta and 13 Jbeta primers that the PCR ran. Measured with immunoSEQ multiplex PCR; TCRdb has only the in-frame clones, and not every one. This sample has under 150,000 clones, with 81% found just once. Overall study results and limits: Using a false discovery rate of 0.05, a later analysis showed that about 16,000 TCR beta sequences were associated with HLA alleles. The study recorded 150 to 200 TCR beta chains that were cytomegalovirus-associated.

The sample consisted of PBMCs. The receptor's source is a man aged 18 to 29 in good health and CMV-seronegative. The V call is TRBV6-1, the J call TRBJ2-7; perhaps TRBD2 as D (5 bases). As DNA, the CDR3 is TGTGCCAGCAGTGAACTAGCAAGCTCCTACGAGCAGTACTTC. Residues: CASSELASSYEQYF.